A single sample gave rise to the 28 T cell receptor beta chains below, sequenced in a study of T cells in Graves' hyperthyroidism and ophthalmopathy. Amplified regions were TCR beta CDR3 sequences from RNA transcripts. The HTBI primer set drove a first-round RT-PCR of the TCR CDR3. Each CDR3 protein gets one entry after TCRdb re-called the multiplex PCR reads with MiXCR. The sample comprises around 380,000 distinct CDR3 sequences, roughly 14% of which are singletons, and 20% to 25% rests with the top ten. The specimen sequenced was blood. The receptors were sampled from a man under 40 with Graves' hyperthyroidism that later progressed to Graves' ophthalmopathy.

This clonotype was detected ten times or more. This chain uses TRBV28 with TRBJ1-2; D not certain. The V gene's germline CDR1 is MDHEN and CDR2 SYDVKM. The CDR3 covers 12 residues. Trimming pared 6 bases from V and 4 bases from J, leaving 9 bases between. The DNA of the CDR3 is TGTGCCAGCAGGGACGGGTCCTATGGCTACACCTTC. Translation: CASRDGSYGYTF.

This clonotype was recorded many times. The genes are TRBV5-1 and TRBJ1-1, with no clear D. Germline V gene data show CDR1 as SGHRS and CDR2 as YFSETQ. The CDR3 loop spans 15 amino acids. Trimming took 0 bases from V and 2 from J, leaving 11 bases between them. The CDR3 sequence is CASSLDTRANTEAFF. The CDR3 DNA reads as TGCGCCAGCAGCTTGGATACCCGAGCCAACACTGAAGCTTTCTTT.

This clonotype was observed many times. The genes are TRBV11-3 and TRBJ1-2, with no clear D. The CDR3 sequence is 13 residues long. CDR1 and CDR2 (germline): SGHNT, YENEEA. V lost 3 bases and J lost 8, with 13 bases in between. The CDR3 DNA reads TGTGCCAGCAGCTTCGAGAGTTTGAGAGGCTACACCTTC. Protein sequence: CASSFESLRGYTF.

This clonotype was seen repeatedly, ten times or more. V gene TRBV6-5 combines with J gene TRBJ1-2; no reliable D call. V shed 0 bases and J shed 3 bases, with 11 bases lying between them. This CDR3 contains 15 residues. Germline-derived CDR1 and CDR2 are MNHEY and SVGAGI. The CDR3 nucleotides are TGTGCCAGCAGTTACTCGATTACAGCTGACTATGGCTACACCTTC. Translation: CASSYSITADYGYTF.

The chain uses TRBV4-1 and TRBJ1-6, with D possibly TRBD1 on 6 matching bases. CDR3 size: 15 residues. Trimming stripped 4 bases from V and 7 bases from J, with 14 bases between. Germline loops: CDR1 MGHRA, CDR2 YSYEKL. The CDR3 loop is CASSLVQGENSPLHF. CDR3 DNA: TGCGCCAGCAGCCTCGTACAGGGCGAGAATTCACCCCTCCACTTT.

The chain combines TRBV5-1 with TRBJ2-5, with D possibly being TRBD2 (6 bases). The CDR3 sequence is 13 residues long. V was trimmed by 6 bases and J by 4 bases, leaving 13 bases between them. Germline lookup yields CDR1 SGHRS and CDR2 YFSETQ. The CDR3 sequence: CASKTVGGETQYF. The CDR3 DNA sequence: TGCGCCAGCAAGACGGTCGGGGGAGAGACCCAGTACTTC.

The chain carries TRBV10-2 and TRBJ1-3; no definite D call. This CDR3 has 12 amino acids. Trimming shortened V by 7 bases and J by 0 bases, and 4 bases separated the two germline ends. Germline V lookup: CDR1 WSHSY, CDR2 SAAADI. The DNA of the CDR3 is TGCGCCAGCACCTACTCTGGAAACACCATATATTTT. It encodes CASTYSGNTIYF.

The sample holds many counts of this clonotype. V is TRBV12-3 or TRBV12-4 and J is TRBJ2-3; the match to TRBD2 covers 14 bases. The CDR3 has 20 residues. With 11 bases clipped from V and 0 bases from J, the junction kept 19 bases outside the gene matches. CDR3 sequence reads: CASQKAGLAGDRASTDTQYF. In DNA form, the CDR3 reads TGTGCCTCCCAGAAGGCGGGACTAGCGGGGGACCGTGCTAGCACAGATACGCAGTATTTT.

V and J are TRBV25-1 and TRBJ1-4; D unresolved. The germline gives CDR1 MGHDK, CDR2 SYGVNS. The V gene lost 6 bases and the J gene lost 8 bases, with 13 bases spanning the gap. The CDR3 covers 13 residues. The CDR3 loop reads CASSVDGFEKLFF. CDR3 DNA sequence: TGTGCCAGCAGCGTTGACGGATTCGAAAAACTGTTTTTT.

The CDR3 protein is CASSLGDRVSYNEQFF. The CDR3 DNA is TGTGCCAGCAGCTTAGGGGACAGAGTCTCCTACAATGAGCAGTTCTTC. J is TRBJ2-1 and V is TRBV11-3, with TRBD1 matching 7 bases. The germline V gene encodes CDR1 SGHNT and CDR2 YENEEA. J was trimmed by 0 bases and V by 1 base; bases with no gene match: 3. The CDR3 covers 16 residues.

This clonotype has more than one count but fewer than ten. V is TRBV20-1 and J is TRBJ1-4; D unclear. Trimming removed 3 bases from V and 10 bases from J, with 15 bases in between. Germline CDR1 reads DFQATT; CDR2 reads SNEGSKA (reference sequence). The CDR3 is 13 amino acids. The CDR3 region is CSASSHNQGKLFF. DNA for the CDR3: TGCAGTGCTAGTTCCCACAACCAAGGAAAACTGTTTTTT.

This clonotype has at least ten counts. The chain uses TRBV12-3 or TRBV12-4 and TRBJ2-5; tentative D call: TRBD2 (7 bases). V lost 5 bases to trimming and J lost 1 base, with 14 bases between them. CDR3 length equals 15 residues. The CDR3 spells CASSIRGGGQETQYF. CDR3 DNA sequence: TGTGCCAGCAGTATAAGGGGGGGAGGCCAAGAGACCCAGTACTTC.

In this sample, this clonotype turned up many times. This chain connects TRBV28 to TRBJ2-1; D is perhaps TRBD1 (5 bases). The length of the CDR3 is 14 residues. Germline-derived CDR1 and CDR2 are MDHEN and SYDVKM. V was cut by 9 bases and J by 7 bases, with 19 bases left in between. The CDR3 protein is CASTPGWKGNEQFF. The CDR3 nucleotides read TGTGCCAGTACTCCAGGGTGGAAAGGAAATGAGCAGTTCTTC.

This clonotype was detected ten times or more. V gene TRBV5-1 combines with J gene TRBJ2-7; D remains ambiguous. Germline CDR1 reads SGHRS; CDR2 reads YFSETQ. Trimming took off 3 bases at V and 1 base at J, with 8 bases between the two ends. CDR3 size: 13 residues. For the CDR3, the DNA is TGCGCCAGCAGCTACGGGCCTTCCTACGAGCAGTACTTC. Its protein product is CASSYGPSYEQYF.

The chain recombines TRBV12-3 or TRBV12-4 with TRBJ2-1; D is perhaps TRBD2 (5 bases). The CDR3 covers 11 residues. V lost 6 bases and J 8 bases, leaving 8 bases between the germline ends. CDR3 protein: CASRSGDEQFF. The CDR3 DNA reads TGTGCCAGCAGGTCCGGGGATGAGCAGTTCTTC.

This chain joins TRBV28 and TRBJ2-3, with D perhaps matching TRBD1 (6 bases). The V end lost 1 base, the J end lost 0 bases, and 11 bases lay between the germline ends. The CDR3 runs to 16 residues. Germline V lookup: CDR1 MDHEN, CDR2 SYDVKM. CDR3 residues: CASSLSGQTSTDTQYF. The DNA of the CDR3 is TGTGCCAGCAGTTTATCCGGACAGACTAGCACAGATACGCAGTATTTT. The full variable domain, its missing parts supplied by reference TRBV28 and TRBJ2-3, is DVKVTQSSRYLVKRTGEKVFLECVQDMDHENMFWYRQDPGLGLRLIYFSYDVKMKEKGDIPEGYSVSREKKERFSLILESASTNQTSMYLCASSLSGQTSTDTQYFGPGTRLTVL.

The chain carries TRBV12-5 and TRBJ2-1; tentative D call: TRBD1 (6 bases). V lost 8 bases and J 7 bases, leaving 15 bases between the germline ends. CDR1 and CDR2 from the germline V gene are LGHNT and FRNRAP. The CDR3 loop spans 13 amino acids. The CDR3 sequence: CASKLGAGNEQFF. The DNA for the CDR3 is TGTGCTAGTAAGTTGGGGGCGGGTAATGAGCAGTTCTTC.

At least ten counts were recorded for this clonotype. The chain combines TRBV11-2 with TRBJ1-1; no firm D call. Trimming cost V 5 bases and J 0 bases, with 13 bases left between them. Germline V CDR1 and CDR2: SGHAT, FQNNGV. The CDR3 runs to 15 residues. For the CDR3, the DNA is TGTGCCAGCAGCCCTATACAATTAATGAACACTGAAGCTTTCTTT. Translation: CASSPIQLMNTEAFF.

This clonotype was seen many times. The chain uses TRBV11-2 and TRBJ2-1; D not resolved. The V end was cut by 7 bases, the J end by 4 bases, with 23 bases between. This CDR3 has 17 amino acids. Germline V gene data show CDR1 as SGHAT and CDR2 as FQNNGV. DNA for the CDR3: TGTGCCAGCACCCCACGTGTGGACCCCGCCCCTTACAATGAGCAGTTCTTC. It specifies CASTPRVDPAPYNEQFF.

The chain uses TRBV6-1 and TRBJ1-3; 9 bases are a match to TRBD1. The CDR3 contains 14 residues. V dropped 10 bases and J dropped 0; count of bases not matched to a gene: 4. Germline CDR1 reads MNHNS; CDR2 reads SASEGT. Written as DNA, the CDR3 is TGTGCCACCGACAGGGGGTACTCTGGAAACACCATATATTTT. This gives the protein CATDRGYSGNTIYF.

This clonotype was found many times. The chain has TRBV18 and TRBJ1-4, with D tentatively TRBD1 (5 bases). The V end lost 6 bases, the J end lost 4 bases, and 15 bases lay between the germline ends. CDR3 length equals 15 residues. The V gene's germline CDR1 is KGHSH and CDR2 LQKENI. CDR3 loop: CASSLRTFGNEKLFF. The CDR3 nucleotides read TGTGCCAGCTCCCTGAGGACATTTGGTAATGAAAAACTGTTTTTT.

This clonotype was counted at least ten times. The chain employs TRBV12-3 or TRBV12-4 and TRBJ2-7; 10 bases are shared with TRBD1. Unmatched junction bases numbered 4, after V lost 5 bases and J lost 3 bases. This CDR3 has 14 amino acids. CDR3 sequence: CASSTGQGDYEQYF. The CDR3, as DNA: TGTGCCAGCAGTACAGGACAGGGGGACTACGAGCAGTACTTC.

This clonotype appeared many times. V gene TRBV18 combines with J gene TRBJ1-6; D remains ambiguous. In germline, CDR1 is KGHSH, CDR2 LQKENI. V was trimmed by 1 base and J by 8 bases, leaving 9 bases between them. This CDR3 spans 14 amino acids. CDR3 sequence (DNA): TGTGCCAGCTCACCACGAAAGGACTATTCACCCCTCCACTTT. This codes for CASSPRKDYSPLHF.

This clonotype was counted between two and nine times. The chain uses TRBV29-1 and TRBJ2-1; D gene unclear. There are 11 residues in the CDR3. V lost 2 bases to trimming and J lost 10 bases, with 9 bases between them. The germline gives CDR1 SQVTM, CDR2 ANQGSEA. The CDR3 DNA sequence: TGCAGCGTTGAAATTATCTACGAGCAGTTCTTC. Translated: CSVEIIYEQFF.

This chain links TRBV5-1 with TRBJ2-5; D might be TRBD2 (5 bases). With 0 bases removed from V and 2 bases from J, the gap between germline ends came to 8 bases. CDR1 and CDR2 from the germline V gene are SGHRS and YFSETQ. CDR3 length: 14 amino acids. The DNA of the CDR3 is TGCGCCAGCAGCTTGGTGAGGGAGCAAGAGACCCAGTACTTC. Translation: CASSLVREQETQYF.

The rearrangement links TRBV19 to TRBJ1-6; weak D call: TRBD1 (6 bases). Germline values: CDR1 LNHDA, CDR2 SQIVND (reference sequence). The CDR3 contains 14 residues. V lost 2 bases, J lost 9 bases, and 11 bases lay in between. CDR3 coding DNA: TGTGCCAGTAGTATACAGGGGAACGGTTCACCCCTCCACTTT. Translated, it gives CASSIQGNGSPLHF.

This chain uses TRBV20-1 with TRBJ2-1; the match to TRBD2 covers 10 bases. Germline CDR1 and CDR2: DFQATT and SNEGSKA (reference sequence). The J segment lost 2 bases and the V segment lost 5 bases, leaving 6 bases of the junction unmatched. The CDR3 is made up of 15 amino acids. CDR3 region: CSALSGGATYNEQFF. DNA for the CDR3: TGCAGTGCTTTAAGCGGGGGGGCCACCTACAATGAGCAGTTCTTC.

This clonotype has a handful of counts. This chain joins TRBV2 and TRBJ2-7, with no clear D. V was cut by 7 bases and J by 4 bases, with 8 bases left in between. This CDR3 has 11 residues. Germline V lookup: CDR1 SNHLY, CDR2 FYNNEI. The CDR3 is CASKTSYEQYF. DNA for the CDR3: TGTGCCAGCAAAACCTCATACGAGCAGTACTTC.